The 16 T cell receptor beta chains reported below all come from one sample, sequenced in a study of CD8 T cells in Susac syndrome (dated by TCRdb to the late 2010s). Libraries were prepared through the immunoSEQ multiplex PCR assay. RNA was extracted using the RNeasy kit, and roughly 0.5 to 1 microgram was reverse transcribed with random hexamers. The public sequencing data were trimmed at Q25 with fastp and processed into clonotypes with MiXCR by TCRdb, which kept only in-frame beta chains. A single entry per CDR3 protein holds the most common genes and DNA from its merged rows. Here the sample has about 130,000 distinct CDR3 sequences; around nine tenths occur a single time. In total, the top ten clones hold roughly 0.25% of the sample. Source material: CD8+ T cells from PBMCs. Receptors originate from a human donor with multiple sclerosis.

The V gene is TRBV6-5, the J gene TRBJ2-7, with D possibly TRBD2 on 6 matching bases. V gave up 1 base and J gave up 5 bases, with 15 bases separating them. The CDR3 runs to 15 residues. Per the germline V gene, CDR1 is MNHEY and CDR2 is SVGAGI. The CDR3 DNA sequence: TGTGCCAGCAGTTACTGGGCCGGGGGTGACCACGAGCAGTACTTC. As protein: CASSYWAGGDHEQYF.

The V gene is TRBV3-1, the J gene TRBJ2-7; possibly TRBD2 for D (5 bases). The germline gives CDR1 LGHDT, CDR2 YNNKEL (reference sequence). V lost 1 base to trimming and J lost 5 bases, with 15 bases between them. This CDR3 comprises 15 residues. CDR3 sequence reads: CASSQVSEGRNEQYF. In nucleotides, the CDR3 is TGTGCCAGCAGCCAAGTCAGTGAGGGTAGGAACGAGCAGTACTTC.

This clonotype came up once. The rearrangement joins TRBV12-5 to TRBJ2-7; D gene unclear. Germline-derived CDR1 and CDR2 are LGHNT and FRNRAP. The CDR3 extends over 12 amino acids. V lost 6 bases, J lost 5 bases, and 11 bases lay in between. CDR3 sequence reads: CASGPWVDEQYF. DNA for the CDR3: TGTGCTAGTGGCCCCTGGGTGGACGAGCAGTACTTC.

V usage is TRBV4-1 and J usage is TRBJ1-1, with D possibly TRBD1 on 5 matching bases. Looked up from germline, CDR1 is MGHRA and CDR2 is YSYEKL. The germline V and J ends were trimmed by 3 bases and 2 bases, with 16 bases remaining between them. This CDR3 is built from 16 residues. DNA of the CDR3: TGCGCCAGCAGCCACCCTACTGAGCGGGGCAACACTGAAGCTTTCTTT. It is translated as CASSHPTERGNTEAFF.

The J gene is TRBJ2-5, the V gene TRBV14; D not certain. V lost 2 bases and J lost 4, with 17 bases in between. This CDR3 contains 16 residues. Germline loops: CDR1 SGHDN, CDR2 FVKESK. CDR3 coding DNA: TGTGCCAGCAGCCAAAACGATTGGGGTACCGGAGAGACCCAGTACTTC. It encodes CASSQNDWGTGETQYF.

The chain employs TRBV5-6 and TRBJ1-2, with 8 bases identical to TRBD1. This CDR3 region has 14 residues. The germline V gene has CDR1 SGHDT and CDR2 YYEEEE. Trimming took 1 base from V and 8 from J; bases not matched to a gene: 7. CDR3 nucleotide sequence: TGTGCCAGCAGCTTGCGTGGACAGGGTCAAGGCTACACCTTC. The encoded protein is CASSLRGQGQGYTF.

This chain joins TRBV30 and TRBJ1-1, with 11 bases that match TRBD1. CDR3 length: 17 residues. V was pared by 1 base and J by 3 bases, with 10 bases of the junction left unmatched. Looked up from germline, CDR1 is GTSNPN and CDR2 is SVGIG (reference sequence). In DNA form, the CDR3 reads TGTGCCTGGAGTGACGGACAGGGGGCGGTTCGGGACACTGAAGCTTTCTTT. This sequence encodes CAWSDGQGAVRDTEAFF.

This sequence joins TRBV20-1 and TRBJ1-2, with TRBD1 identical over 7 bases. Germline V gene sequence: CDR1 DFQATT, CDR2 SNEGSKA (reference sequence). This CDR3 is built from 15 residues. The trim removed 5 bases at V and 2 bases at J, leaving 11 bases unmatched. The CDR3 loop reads CSAYPGTGENYGYTF. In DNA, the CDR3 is TGCAGTGCTTATCCCGGAACAGGGGAAAACTATGGCTACACCTTC.

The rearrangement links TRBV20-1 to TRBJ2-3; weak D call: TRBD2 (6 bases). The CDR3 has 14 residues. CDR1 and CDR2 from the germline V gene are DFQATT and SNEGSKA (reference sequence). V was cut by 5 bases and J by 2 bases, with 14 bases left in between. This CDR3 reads CSAGLWGDTDTQYF. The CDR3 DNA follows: TGCAGTGCTGGCCTTTGGGGGGACACAGATACGCAGTATTTT.

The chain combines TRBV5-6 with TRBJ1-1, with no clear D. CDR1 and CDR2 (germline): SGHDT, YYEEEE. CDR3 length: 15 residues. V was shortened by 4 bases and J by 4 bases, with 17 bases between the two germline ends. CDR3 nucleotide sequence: TGTGCCAGCAGCCTGGGTGAGGCCGGCAGCACTGAAGCTTTCTTT. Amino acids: CASSLGEAGSTEAFF. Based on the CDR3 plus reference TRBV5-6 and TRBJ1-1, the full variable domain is DAGVTQSPTHLIKTRGQQVTLRCSPKSGHDTVSWYQQALGQGPQFIFQYYEEEERQRGNFPDRFSGHQFPNYSSELNVNALLLGDSALYLCASSLGEAGSTEAFFGQGTRLTVV.

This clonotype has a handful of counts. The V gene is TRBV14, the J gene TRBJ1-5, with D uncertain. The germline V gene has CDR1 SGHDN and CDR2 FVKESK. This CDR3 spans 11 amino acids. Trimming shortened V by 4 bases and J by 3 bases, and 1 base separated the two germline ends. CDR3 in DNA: TGTGCCAGCAGCCCCAATCAGCCCCAGCATTTT. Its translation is CASSPNQPQHF.

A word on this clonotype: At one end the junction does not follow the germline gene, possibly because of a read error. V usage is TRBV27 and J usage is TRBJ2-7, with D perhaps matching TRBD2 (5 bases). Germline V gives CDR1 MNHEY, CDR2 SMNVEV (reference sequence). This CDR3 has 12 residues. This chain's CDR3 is CASSSTSYEQYF. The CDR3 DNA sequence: TGCGCCAGCAGCTCAACTAGCTACGAGCAGTACTTC.

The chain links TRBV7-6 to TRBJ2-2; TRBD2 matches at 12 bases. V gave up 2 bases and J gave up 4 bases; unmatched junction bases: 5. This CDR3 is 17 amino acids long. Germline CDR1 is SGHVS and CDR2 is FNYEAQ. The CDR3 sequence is CASSLLAGGGSTGELFF. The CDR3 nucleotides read TGTGCCAGCAGCTTACTAGCGGGAGGGGGGAGCACCGGGGAGCTGTTTTTT.

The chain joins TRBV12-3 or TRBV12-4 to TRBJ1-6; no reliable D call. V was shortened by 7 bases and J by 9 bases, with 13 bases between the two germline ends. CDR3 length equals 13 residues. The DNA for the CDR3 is TGTGCCAGCACCTTGGGCCCCCGTTCACCCCTCCACTTT. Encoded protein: CASTLGPRSPLHF.

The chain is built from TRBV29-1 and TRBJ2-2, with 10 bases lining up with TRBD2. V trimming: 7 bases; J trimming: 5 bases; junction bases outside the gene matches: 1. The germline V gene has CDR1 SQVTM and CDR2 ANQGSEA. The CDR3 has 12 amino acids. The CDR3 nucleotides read TGCAGCGGACTAGCGGGTACCGGGGAGCTGTTTTTT. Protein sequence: CSGLAGTGELFF.

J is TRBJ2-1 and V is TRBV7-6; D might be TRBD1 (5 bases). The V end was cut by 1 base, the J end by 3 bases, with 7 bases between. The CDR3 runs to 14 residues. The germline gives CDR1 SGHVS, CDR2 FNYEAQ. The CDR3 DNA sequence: TGTGCCAGCAGCTTAGAGGGGAACTACAATGAGCAGTTCTTC. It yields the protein CASSLEGNYNEQFF. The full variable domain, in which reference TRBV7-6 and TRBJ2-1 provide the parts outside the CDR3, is GAGVSQSPRYKVTKRGQDVALRCDPISGHVSLYWYRQALGQGPEFLTYFNYEAQQDKSGLPNDRFSAERPEGSISTLTIQRTEQRDSAMYRCASSLEGNYNEQFFGPGTRLTVL.